The entry below describes one T cell receptor beta chain. The sample originates from a study of technical replicates of blood from several donors. TCRdb's copy holds only in-frame clones and misses some; the assay was immunoSEQ multiplex PCR. Of 70,000 or so clones detected, roughly 89% appear once; the ten largest clones hold roughly 0.38%. V lost 4 bases, J lost 3 bases, and 5 bases stayed unmatched. There are 15 residues in the CDR3. Germline V lookup: CDR1 MNHNY, CDR2 SVGAGI (reference sequence). The source is a human donor in good health. Some clones in this sample may be carry-over from other donors' samples. Sequenced: T cells isolated from PBMCs. V and J are TRBV6-6 and TRBJ2-3, with TRBD2 matching over 9 bases. Written as DNA, the CDR3 is TGTGCCAGCAGTTTACGACTAGCGGTTACAGATACGCAGTATTTT. It encodes CASSLRLAVTDTQYF.